The sequence of this T cell receptor (beta chain) was determined in a study of cytomegalovirus exposure and HLA in healthy donors. Study-wide context: Assignment to the Caucasian-associated ancestry cluster applied to approximately 79% of the 350 to 500 genotyped donors. Study results and caveats: The study recorded over 150 TCR beta chains that were cytomegalovirus-associated. As a later analysis revealed, the rate of TCR association differed by HLA locus, with DRB1 most and HLA-C fewest.

As to this clone: Its antigen remains unknown.

The PCR was carried out with 60 Vbeta primers and 13 Jbeta primers. Repertoires were generated with immunoSEQ multiplex PCR, while TCRdb's copy carries only in-frame clones and drops some. This table holds some 99,000 clones, about 86% found once. The germline V gene has CDR1 PRHDT and CDR2 FYEKMQ (reference sequence). V lost 1 base and J 1 base, leaving 10 bases between the germline ends. The CDR3 extends over 15 amino acids. The chain recombines TRBV13 with TRBJ1-1; perhaps TRBD1 as D (5 bases). Material for sequencing was PBMCs. The clonotype was recovered from a woman aged 25 to 39 in good health and CMV-seronegative. The CDR3 sequence is CASSLVGAENTEAFF. CDR3 coding DNA: TGTGCCAGCAGCTTAGTAGGGGCGGAGAACACTGAAGCTTTCTTT.